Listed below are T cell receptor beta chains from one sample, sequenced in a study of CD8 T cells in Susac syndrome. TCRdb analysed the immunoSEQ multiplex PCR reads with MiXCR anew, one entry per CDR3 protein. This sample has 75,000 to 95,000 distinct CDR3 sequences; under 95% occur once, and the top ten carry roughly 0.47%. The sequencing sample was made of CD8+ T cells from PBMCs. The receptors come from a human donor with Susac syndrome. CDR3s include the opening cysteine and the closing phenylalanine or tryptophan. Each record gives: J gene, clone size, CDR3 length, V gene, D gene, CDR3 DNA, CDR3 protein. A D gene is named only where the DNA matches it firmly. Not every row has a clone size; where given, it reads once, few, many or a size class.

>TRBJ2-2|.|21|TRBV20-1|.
TGCAGTGCTAGAGGGCTTACCTGGCCCAATGTAGATCTATCGAACACCGGGGAGCTGTTTTTT
CSARGLTWPNVDLSNTGELFF
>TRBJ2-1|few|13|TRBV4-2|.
TGTGCCAGCAGCCAGAGCCGCGGGGATGAGCAGTTCTTC
CASSQSRGDEQFF
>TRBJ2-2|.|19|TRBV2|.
TGTGCCAGCAGTGAATGGACAGAAACCTATAGCGTGAACACCGGGGAGCTGTTTTTT
CASSEWTETYSVNTGELFF
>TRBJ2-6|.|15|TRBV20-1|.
TGCAGTGCAACCGACCTTCACCCTGGGGCCAACGTCCTGACTTTC
CSATDLHPGANVLTF
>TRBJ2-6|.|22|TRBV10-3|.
TGTGCCATCAGTGAGTCGGTGCGGGCAGGGTGGACGGAGCCCTCTGGGGCCAACGTCCTGACTTTC
CAISESVRAGWTEPSGANVLTF
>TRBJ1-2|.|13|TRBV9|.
TGTGCCAGCAGCGTAAGAGTTAACTATGGCTACACCTTC
CASSVRVNYGYTF
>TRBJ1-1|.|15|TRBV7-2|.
TGTGCCAGCAGCTTAGATTTCGCGGGGGGCGCTGAAGCTTTCTTT
CASSLDFAGGAEAFF
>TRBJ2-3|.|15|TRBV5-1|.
TGCGCCAGCAGCTTGGTCCCGGGGGGCACAGATACGCAGTATTTT
CASSLVPGGTDTQYF
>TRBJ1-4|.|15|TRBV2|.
TGTGCCAGCAGTAACTACAGTACAACTAATGAAAAACTGTTTTTT
CASSNYSTTNEKLFF
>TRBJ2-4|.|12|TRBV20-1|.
TGCAGTGCTAGGGACGGTAGAAACATTCAGTACTTC
CSARDGRNIQYF
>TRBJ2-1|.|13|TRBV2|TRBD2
TGTGCCAGAAAAGCGGGGGGCCCAGATGAGCAGTTCTTC
CARKAGGPDEQFF
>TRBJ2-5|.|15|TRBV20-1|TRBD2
TGCAGTGCCCATCAGCCAGCGGGGGTCGGAGAGACCCAGTACTTC
CSAHQPAGVGETQYF
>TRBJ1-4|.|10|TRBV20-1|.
TGCAGTGCTAGGGCTGAAAAACTGTTTTTT
CSARAEKLFF
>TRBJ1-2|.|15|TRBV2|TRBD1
TGTGCCAGCAGTGGGGACAGGGGGCGCAGCTATGGCTACACCTTC
CASSGDRGRSYGYTF
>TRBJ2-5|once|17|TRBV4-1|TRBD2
TGCGCCAGCAGCCTTTGGGCTAGCGGGGGGTTCGGTGAGACCCAGTACTTC
CASSLWASGGFGETQYF
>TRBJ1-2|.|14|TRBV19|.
TGTGCCAGTAGCCCGACCACATCGGGCTATGGCTACACCTTC
CASSPTTSGYGYTF
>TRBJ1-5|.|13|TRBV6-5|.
TGTGCCAGCAGTTACGGAAGTGGGCCGCCCCAGCATTTT
CASSYGSGPPQHF
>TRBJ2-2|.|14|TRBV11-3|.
TGTGCCAGCAGCCCCCGGGGCCACACCGGGGAGCTGTTTTTT
CASSPRGHTGELFF
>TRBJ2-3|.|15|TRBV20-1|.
TGCAGTGCTAGGGAGGCGGGGCCTGAGGGGGATACGCAGTATTTT
CSAREAGPEGDTQYF
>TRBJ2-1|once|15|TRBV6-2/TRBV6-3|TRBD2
TGTGCCAGCAGTCCTAGCGGGGACCCCTACAATGAGCAGTTCTTC
CASSPSGDPYNEQFF
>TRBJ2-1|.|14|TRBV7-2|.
TGTGCCAGCAACCCCGGGGGTAGCGGCAATGAGCAGTTCTTC
CASNPGGSGNEQFF
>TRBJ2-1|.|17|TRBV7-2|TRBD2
TGTGCCAGCAGCTGGGAACCGGGACTAGCCTCCTACAATGAGCAGTTCTTC
CASSWEPGLASYNEQFF
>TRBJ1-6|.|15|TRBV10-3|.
TGTGCCGCGGCCCCGGGGGGGCGAAGTAATTCACCCCTCCACTTT
CAAAPGGRSNSPLHF
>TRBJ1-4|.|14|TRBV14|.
TGTGCCAGCAGCCAAGCAATGGGAAATGAAAAACTGTTTTTT
CASSQAMGNEKLFF
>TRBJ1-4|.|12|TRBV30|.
TGTGCCTGGAGTGTGGACAGTGGGGAACTGTTTTTT
CAWSVDSGELFF
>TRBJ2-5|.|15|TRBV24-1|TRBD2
TGTGCCACCAGTGATCCGGCTAGCGGGAGAGAGACCCAGTACTTC
CATSDPASGRETQYF
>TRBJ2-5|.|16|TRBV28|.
TGTGCCAGCAGTTTTGATTTACCGGGACTCCAAGAGACCCAGTACTTC
CASSFDLPGLQETQYF
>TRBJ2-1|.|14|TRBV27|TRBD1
TGTGCCAGCAGTTTATGGACAGGGCGGGATGAGCAGTCCTTC
CASSLWTGRDEQSF
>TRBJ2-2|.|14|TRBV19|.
TGTGCCAGTACGGTAATTAGCGGCACCGGGGAGCTGTTTTTT
CASTVISGTGELFF
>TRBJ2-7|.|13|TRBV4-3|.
TGCGCCAGCAGCCAAGACAGCGCCTACGAGCAGTACTTC
CASSQDSAYEQYF
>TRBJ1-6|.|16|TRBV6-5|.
TGTGCCGGCAGTTACTCTACAGGCTACTCTAATTCACCCCTCCACTTT
CAGSYSTGYSNSPLHF
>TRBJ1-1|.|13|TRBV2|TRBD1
TGTGCCAGCAGTGGGGACAGCTTAACTGAAGCTTTCTTT
CASSGDSLTEAFF
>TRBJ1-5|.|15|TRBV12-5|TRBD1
TGTGCTAGTGGTTCTACAGGGGAGTTAAATCAGCCCCAGCATTTT
CASGSTGELNQPQHF
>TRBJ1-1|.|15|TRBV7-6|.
TGTGCCAGCAGCTCTCATCGAGGGAACTACACTGAAGCTTTCTTT
CASSSHRGNYTEAFF
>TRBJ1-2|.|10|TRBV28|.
TGTGCCAGCAGTTATAGTGGCTACACCTTC
CASSYSGYTF
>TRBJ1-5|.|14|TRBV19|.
TGTGCCAGTAGTGGCCGGGGGTTCAATCAGCCCCAGCATTTT
CASSGRGFNQPQHF
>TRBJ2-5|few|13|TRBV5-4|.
TGTGCCAGCAGCGTGGCAGGCCAAGAGACCCAGTACTTC
CASSVAGQETQYF
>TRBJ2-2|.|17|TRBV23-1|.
.
CASSQYRDRLTPGSCFF
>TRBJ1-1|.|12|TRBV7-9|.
TGTGCCAGCAGCTTACAGGGAGTTGAAGCTTTCTTT
CASSLQGVEAFF
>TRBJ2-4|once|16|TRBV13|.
TGTGCCAACAGGACCGGGGTTTGGGTATCCAAAAACATTCAGTACTTC
CANRTGVWVSKNIQYF
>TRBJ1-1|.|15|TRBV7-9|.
TGTGCCAGCAGCTTGTTGTCCTTCATGAACACTGAAGCTTTCTTT
CASSLLSFMNTEAFF
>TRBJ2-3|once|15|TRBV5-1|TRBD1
TGCGCCAGCCAACACTCCGGGACAGGGTCAGATACGCAGTATTTT
CASQHSGTGSDTQYF
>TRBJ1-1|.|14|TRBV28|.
TGTGCCATAGGGGGTTCTGGCCACAACACTGAAGCTTTCTTT
CAIGGSGHNTEAFF
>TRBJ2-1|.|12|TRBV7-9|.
TGTGCCAGCAGCTGGGGGGCCGGTGAGCAGTTCTTC
CASSWGAGEQFF
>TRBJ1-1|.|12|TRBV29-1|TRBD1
TGCAGCGTCTGTGATGGGACAGCTGAAGCTTTCTTT
CSVCDGTAEAFF
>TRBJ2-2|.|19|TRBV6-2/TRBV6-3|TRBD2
TGTGCCAGCAGCCCATCCCTAGCGGGAGAGTTCGGATTCGTCGGGGAGCTGTTTTTT
CASSPSLAGEFGFVGELFF
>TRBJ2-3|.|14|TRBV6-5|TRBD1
TGTGCCAGCAGTTCGGACAGGGCGGCAGATACGCAGTATTTT
CASSSDRAADTQYF
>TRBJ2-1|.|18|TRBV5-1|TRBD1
TGCGCCAGCAGGGAGTATGGGACAGGGGAAGGTATTATGGATGAGCAGTTCTTC
CASREYGTGEGIMDEQFF
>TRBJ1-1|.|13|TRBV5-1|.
TGCGCCAGCAGTGAAGGAGGGGCTACTGAAGCTTTCTTT
CASSEGGATEAFF
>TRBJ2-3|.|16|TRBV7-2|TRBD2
TGTGCCAGCAGCGCCGGACTAGCGGGGGGCACAGATACGCAGTATTTT
CASSAGLAGGTDTQYF
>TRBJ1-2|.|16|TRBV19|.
TGTGCCAGTAGTATGAGGGGGTCGGCGACCAACTATGGCTACACCTTC
CASSMRGSATNYGYTF